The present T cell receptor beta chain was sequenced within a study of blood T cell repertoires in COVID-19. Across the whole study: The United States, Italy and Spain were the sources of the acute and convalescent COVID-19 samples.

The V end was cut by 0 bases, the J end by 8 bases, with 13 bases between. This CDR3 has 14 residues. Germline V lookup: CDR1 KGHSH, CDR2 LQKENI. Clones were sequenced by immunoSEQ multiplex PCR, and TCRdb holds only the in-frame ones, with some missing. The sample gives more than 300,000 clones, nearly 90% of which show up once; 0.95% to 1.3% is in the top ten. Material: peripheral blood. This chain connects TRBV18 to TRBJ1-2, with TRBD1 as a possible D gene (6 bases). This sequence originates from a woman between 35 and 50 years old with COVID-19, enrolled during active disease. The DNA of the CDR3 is TGTGCCAGCTCACCACCGTACAGGGAGGGGGGCTACACCTTC. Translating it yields CASSPPYREGGYTF.